This is a list of T cell receptor beta chains from one sample in a study of blood T cell repertoires in COVID-19. Sequenced by immunoSEQ multiplex PCR; TCRdb stores in-frame clones only, minus some. The sample gives 200,000 to 250,000 clones, roughly nine tenths of which show up once; about 6.3% is in the top ten. Material: PBMCs or T cells enriched from blood (not recorded which). Every receptor here comes from a woman aged 25 to 39 with acute COVID-19. Both conserved end residues are part of each CDR3. The D gene is left open where the match is weak. Clone size, where shown, is once, few, many, or a class for clones that have expanded.

CDR3: CASSEGTSPREQYF; DNA: TGTGCCAGCAGTGAAGGGACTAGTCCTCGGGAGCAGTACTTC; V: TRBV2; J: TRBJ2-7; length: 14; size: -; D: TRBD2
CDR3: CAWEEPGTEAFF; DNA: TGTGCCTGGGAAGAGCCGGGCACTGAAGCTTTCTTT; V: TRBV30; J: TRBJ1-1; length: 12; size: -; D: -
CDR3: CATWTGTSYTF; DNA: TGTGCCACCTGGACAGGGACGAGCTACACCTTC; V: TRBV3-1/TRBV3-2; J: TRBJ1-2; length: 11; size: -; D: TRBD1
CDR3: CASSLPSLNQPQHF; DNA: TGTGCCAGCAGTTTACCCAGTCTGAATCAGCCCCAGCATTTT; V: TRBV28; J: TRBJ1-5; length: 14; size: few; D: -
CDR3: CASSQDQGSYGYTF; DNA: TGTGCCAGCAGCCAAGATCAGGGTTCCTATGGCTACACCTTC; V: TRBV3-1/TRBV3-2; J: TRBJ1-2; length: 14; size: -; D: -
CDR3: CATSPSQGASYNSPLHF; DNA: TGTGCCACTAGCCCCTCCCAGGGGGCTTCCTATAATTCACCCCTCCACTTT; V: TRBV19; J: TRBJ1-6; length: 17; size: once; D: TRBD1
CDR3: CAIGDRGRDQPQHF; DNA: TGTGCCATCGGGGACAGGGGGCGCGATCAGCCCCAGCATTTT; V: TRBV10-3; J: TRBJ1-5; length: 14; size: few; D: TRBD1
CDR3: CSVVTALGQGYEQYF; DNA: TGCAGCGTTGTAACCGCCTTAGGGCAGGGCTACGAGCAGTACTTC; V: TRBV29-1; J: TRBJ2-7; length: 15; size: -; D: -
CDR3: CASSLEGQLSYNEQFF; DNA: TGTGCCAGCAGCTTAGAGGGACAGCTCTCCTACAATGAGCAGTTCTTC; V: TRBV11-2; J: TRBJ2-1; length: 16; size: few; D: TRBD1
CDR3: CASRMTMDSEAFF; DNA: TGTGCCAGCAGAATGACTATGGACAGTGAAGCTTTCTTT; V: TRBV12-3/TRBV12-4; J: TRBJ1-1; length: 13; size: -; D: -
CDR3: CASSGRHSTDTQYF; DNA: TGTGCCAGCAGCGGGAGGCATAGCACAGATACGCAGTATTTT; V: TRBV9; J: TRBJ2-3; length: 14; size: -; D: -
CDR3: CASSIGTGLDTEAFF; DNA: TGTGCCAGTAGTATAGGGACAGGGTTGGACACTGAAGCTTTCTTT; V: TRBV19; J: TRBJ1-1; length: 15; size: -; D: TRBD1
CDR3: CATRQEWSTEAFF; DNA: TGTGCCACCCGACAGGAGTGGAGCACTGAAGCTTTCTTT; V: TRBV19; J: TRBJ1-1; length: 13; size: -; D: -
CDR3: CASSTRANTGELFF; DNA: TGTGCCAGTAGTACCAGGGCGAACACCGGGGAGCTGTTTTTT; V: TRBV19; J: TRBJ2-2; length: 14; size: -; D: -
CDR3: CASSASLADTQYF; DNA: TGTGCCAGTAGTGCCTCCCTGGCTGATACGCAGTATTTT; V: TRBV19; J: TRBJ2-3; length: 13; size: -; D: -
CDR3: CASRTFLYEQYF; DNA: TGTGCCAGTAGAACATTCCTGTACGAGCAGTACTTC; V: TRBV19; J: TRBJ2-7; length: 12; size: -; D: -
CDR3: CASSGTSSYNSPLHF; DNA: TGTGCCAGCAGCGGTACTAGCTCCTATAATTCACCCCTCCACTTT; V: TRBV5-5; J: TRBJ1-6; length: 15; size: -; D: -
CDR3: CATSDLGAGDETSGANVLTF; DNA: TGTGCCACCAGTGATCTAGGGGCAGGGGACGAGACCTCTGGGGCCAACGTCCTGACTTTC; V: TRBV24-1; J: TRBJ2-6; length: 20; size: -; D: -
CDR3: CASSLVAGWKQETQYF; DNA: TGTGCCAGCAGCTTGGTTGCGGGCTGGAAGCAAGAGACCCAGTACTTC; V: TRBV5-6; J: TRBJ2-5; length: 16; size: -; D: -
CDR3: CASSLGFLSSGAWVDEQFF; DNA: TGTGCCAGCAGCTTAGGGTTTCTATCTAGCGGAGCCTGGGTCGATGAGCAGTTCTTC; V: TRBV7-8; J: TRBJ2-1; length: 19; size: -; D: TRBD2
CDR3: CATQGGRETQYF; DNA: TGTGCCACCCAGGGCGGGAGGGAGACCCAGTACTTC; V: TRBV2; J: TRBJ2-5; length: 12; size: -; D: TRBD2
CDR3: CASSLSVHQETQYF; DNA: TGTGCCAGCAGCTTATCGGTACACCAAGAGACCCAGTACTTC; V: TRBV11-2; J: TRBJ2-5; length: 14; size: -; D: -
CDR3: CASSYPPRDEQYF; DNA: TGTGCCAGCAGTTACCCCCCCAGGGACGAGCAGTACTTC; V: TRBV6-2/TRBV6-3; J: TRBJ2-7; length: 13; size: -; D: -
CDR3: CASSLSAGLAGATIGGELFF; DNA: TGTGCCAGCAGTTTATCCGCGGGACTAGCGGGGGCCACTATTGGCGGGGAGCTGTTTTTT; V: TRBV28; J: TRBJ2-2; length: 20; size: -; D: TRBD2
CDR3: CASRLRGQGARNEQFF; DNA: TGTGCCAGCAGACTCCGGGGACAGGGGGCTAGAAATGAGCAGTTCTTC; V: TRBV27; J: TRBJ2-1; length: 16; size: -; D: TRBD1
CDR3: CASSLGGGEYNEQFF; DNA: TGTGCCAGCAGCTTGGGAGGGGGTGAATACAATGAGCAGTTCTTC; V: TRBV5-4; J: TRBJ2-1; length: 15; size: once; D: -
CDR3: CASSFGSSSYNEQFF; DNA: TGTGCCAGCAGTTTCGGGTCGAGCTCCTACAATGAGCAGTTCTTC; V: TRBV27; J: TRBJ2-1; length: 15; size: many; D: -
CDR3: CASSLGHGELFF; DNA: TGTGCCAGCAGCTTGGGTCACGGGGAGCTGTTTTTT; V: TRBV5-6; J: TRBJ2-2; length: 12; size: -; D: -
CDR3: CASSQASGRGNEQFF; DNA: TGTGCCAGCAGCCAAGCTAGCGGGAGGGGGAATGAGCAGTTCTTC; V: TRBV14; J: TRBJ2-1; length: 15; size: -; D: TRBD2
CDR3: CASTAGLHEQYF; DNA: TGTGCCAGCACAGCTGGGCTTCACGAGCAGTACTTC; V: TRBV5-4; J: TRBJ2-7; length: 12; size: -; D: -
CDR3: CSVVYGSYEQYF; DNA: TGCAGCGTTGTGTACGGCTCCTACGAGCAGTACTTC; V: TRBV29-1; J: TRBJ2-7; length: 12; size: few; D: -
CDR3: CASSDRAGVNTEAFF; DNA: TGTGCCAGCAGTGATAGGGCAGGGGTCAACACTGAAGCTTTCTTT; V: TRBV2; J: TRBJ1-1; length: 15; size: -; D: -
CDR3: CASSLTFRVGDTEAFF; DNA: TGTGCCAGCAGCTTAACGTTCCGGGTCGGGGACACTGAAGCTTTCTTT; V: TRBV7-3; J: TRBJ1-1; length: 16; size: -; D: -
CDR3: CATSRPGQGSYEQYF; DNA: TGTGCCACCAGCAGACCGGGCCAGGGGTCCTACGAGCAGTACTTC; V: TRBV15; J: TRBJ2-7; length: 15; size: -; D: -
CDR3: CASMQGLRAFF; DNA: TGTGCCAGCATGCAGGGTTTACGAGCTTTCTTT; V: TRBV6-5; J: TRBJ1-1; length: 11; size: -; D: -
CDR3: CASSLNRAVGEKLFF; DNA: TGCGCCAGCAGCTTGAACAGGGCGGTTGGTGAAAAACTGTTTTTT; V: TRBV5-1; J: TRBJ1-4; length: 15; size: -; D: -
CDR3: CASSLGTDQPQHF; DNA: TGTGCCAGCAGCTTAGGGACAGATCAGCCCCAGCATTTT; V: TRBV7-6; J: TRBJ1-5; length: 13; size: -; D: -
CDR3: CASSWGQNYGYTF; DNA: TGTGCCAGTAGTTGGGGACAGAACTATGGCTACACCTTC; V: TRBV19; J: TRBJ1-2; length: 13; size: -; D: TRBD1
CDR3: CASSNAGNSPLHF; DNA: TGCGCCAGCAGCAACGCGGGGAATTCACCCCTCCACTTT; V: TRBV5-1; J: TRBJ1-6; length: 13; size: -; D: -
CDR3: CSGEFSGNTIYF; DNA: TGCAGCGGCGAATTCTCTGGAAACACCATATATTTT; V: TRBV29-1; J: TRBJ1-3; length: 12; size: -; D: -
CDR3: CASSFTGSFRSDTQYF; DNA: TGTGCCAGCAGCTTCACAGGGAGCTTTCGCTCAGATACGCAGTATTTT; V: TRBV9; J: TRBJ2-3; length: 16; size: -; D: -
CDR3: CASSLVGGVFGVGDEQYF; DNA: TGTGCCAGCAGTTTAGTAGGGGGCGTCTTTGGGGTCGGGGACGAGCAGTACTTC; V: TRBV28; J: TRBJ2-7; length: 18; size: -; D: TRBD1
CDR3: CASSIDLCAGGSYNEQFF; DNA: TGTGCCAGTAGTATAGACCTCTGTGCGGGGGGCTCCTACAATGAGCAGTTCTTC; V: TRBV19; J: TRBJ2-1; length: 18; size: -; D: TRBD2
CDR3: CASSSDKGNQPQHF; DNA: TGTGCCAGCAGTTCGGACAAGGGCAATCAGCCCCAGCATTTT; V: TRBV27; J: TRBJ1-5; length: 14; size: -; D: -
CDR3: CASSLTLPSTGELFF; DNA: TGTGCCAGCAGCTTGACTCTCCCTAGCACCGGGGAGCTGTTTTTT; V: TRBV5-5; J: TRBJ2-2; length: 15; size: -; D: -
CDR3: CASRPLAGAYNEQFF; DNA: TGTGCCAGCAGGCCCCTCGCGGGCGCCTACAATGAGCAGTTCTTC; V: TRBV2; J: TRBJ2-1; length: 15; size: -; D: -
CDR3: CASRDWASTDTQYF; DNA: TGTGCCAGCAGGGACTGGGCTAGCACAGATACGCAGTATTTT; V: TRBV28; J: TRBJ2-3; length: 14; size: -; D: -
CDR3: CASSRAPGTSTDTQYF; DNA: TGTGCCAGCAGCCGGGCCCCCGGGACTAGCACAGATACGCAGTATTTT; V: TRBV5-6; J: TRBJ2-3; length: 16; size: -; D: -
CDR3: CASSSTGVYGGELFF; DNA: TGTGCCAGCAGCTCTACAGGGGTGTATGGCGGGGAGCTGTTTTTT; V: TRBV5-4; J: TRBJ2-2; length: 15; size: -; D: TRBD1
CDR3: CASSLGLGGGSYEQYF; DNA: TGTGCCAGCAGCTTGGGTTTGGGCGGGGGCTCCTACGAGCAGTACTTC; V: TRBV5-8; J: TRBJ2-7; length: 16; size: once; D: TRBD2
CDR3: CASSPVAGGPAGELFF; DNA: TGTGCCAGTAGTCCAGTAGCGGGAGGGCCGGCCGGGGAGCTGTTTTTT; V: TRBV19; J: TRBJ2-2; length: 16; size: -; D: TRBD2
CDR3: CASFRRVTTGELFF; DNA: TGTGCCAGCTTTAGGAGGGTGACAACCGGGGAGCTGTTTTTT; V: TRBV6-5; J: TRBJ2-2; length: 14; size: -; D: -
CDR3: CASRSQGYSGNTIYF; DNA: TGTGCCAGCAGGTCACAGGGGTACTCTGGAAACACCATATATTTT; V: TRBV28; J: TRBJ1-3; length: 15; size: -; D: TRBD1
CDR3: CASSGPLAGASYEQYF; DNA: TGCGCCAGCAGCGGCCCCCTAGCGGGGGCCAGCTACGAGCAGTACTTC; V: TRBV5-1; J: TRBJ2-7; length: 16; size: -; D: TRBD2
CDR3: CASSQGWSDRIFPAAFYEQYF; DNA: TGTGCCAGCAGCCAAGGATGGTCGGACAGAATTTTCCCAGCCGCTTTCTACGAGCAGTACTTC; V: TRBV3-1/TRBV3-2; J: TRBJ2-7; length: 21; size: -; D: -
CDR3: CASSSPGLAHSTGELFF; DNA: TGTGCCAGCAGCTCCCCGGGACTAGCGCACTCCACCGGGGAGCTGTTTTTT; V: TRBV7-2; J: TRBJ2-2; length: 17; size: -; D: TRBD2
CDR3: CATSRDNRQYSNQPQHF; DNA: TGTGCCACCAGCAGAGATAACAGGCAGTATAGCAATCAGCCCCAGCATTTT; V: TRBV15; J: TRBJ1-5; length: 17; size: -; D: -
CDR3: CASSSGLAKNIQYF; DNA: TGTGCCAGCAGCTCCGGACTAGCCAAAAACATTCAGTACTTC; V: TRBV7-2; J: TRBJ2-4; length: 14; size: -; D: -
CDR3: CASSSRIEYEQYF; DNA: TGTGCCAGCAGTAGCAGGATAGAGTACGAGCAGTACTTC; V: TRBV6-5; J: TRBJ2-7; length: 13; size: -; D: -
CDR3: CASSETNNSPLHF; DNA: TGTGCCAGCAGTGAGACAAATAATTCACCCCTCCACTTT; V: TRBV6-1; J: TRBJ1-6; length: 13; size: -; D: -